This TCR beta chain came from a study of blood T cell repertoires in COVID-19. Assay used: immunoSEQ multiplex PCR; TCRdb lists only in-frame clones, some missing. The data show more than 150,000 clones, just under 90% seen once. This CDR3 region has 14 residues. Germline V gene data show CDR1 as SGHRS and CDR2 as YFSETQ. V lost 5 bases to trimming and J lost 4 bases; unmatched junction nucleotides: 9. Seattle's cohort entered during active infection and was followed longitudinally. V usage is TRBV5-1 and J usage is TRBJ2-7, with 7 bases matching TRBD1. The sequencing input was peripheral blood. The clonotype originates from a woman in her 70s with COVID-19, enrolled during active disease. For the CDR3, the DNA is TGCGCCAGCAGAATCCGACAGGGTTTTTACGAGCAGTACTTC. Its protein is CASRIRQGFYEQYF. The full variable domain, rest sourced from reference TRBV5-1 and TRBJ2-7, is KAGVTQTPRYLIKTRGQQVTLSCSPISGHRSVSWYQQTPGQGLQFLFEYFSETQRNKGNFPGRFSGRQFSNSRSEMNVSTLELGDSALYLCASRIRQGFYEQYFGPGTRLTVT.